This T cell receptor (beta chain) was documented in a study of blood T cell repertoires in COVID-19. Background on the study: Sources were T cells, B-cell-depleted T cells, or PBMCs; the material itself was cDNA or gDNA.

The germline gives CDR1 MNHEY, CDR2 SVGAGI. The CDR3 length is 12 residues. Trimming cost V 5 bases and J 8 bases, with 7 bases left between them. Source study methods: Nucleated cell counts were estimated from reference gene primer amplification. Only in-frame clones appear in the TCRdb table, and some are missing; sequencing was by immunoSEQ multiplex PCR. The V and J calls and the clone size are those of that table, but D and trimming were determined from the DNA. The table includes approximately 300,000 clones, roughly 87% detected once. The receptor was derived from a woman aged 45-65 years who had recovered from COVID-19. The chain uses TRBV6-5 and TRBJ1-6; no clear D. The material sequenced was peripheral blood. The CDR3 reads CASSRQDSPLHF. CDR3 bases: TGTGCCAGCAGTCGTCAGGATTCACCCCTCCACTTT.